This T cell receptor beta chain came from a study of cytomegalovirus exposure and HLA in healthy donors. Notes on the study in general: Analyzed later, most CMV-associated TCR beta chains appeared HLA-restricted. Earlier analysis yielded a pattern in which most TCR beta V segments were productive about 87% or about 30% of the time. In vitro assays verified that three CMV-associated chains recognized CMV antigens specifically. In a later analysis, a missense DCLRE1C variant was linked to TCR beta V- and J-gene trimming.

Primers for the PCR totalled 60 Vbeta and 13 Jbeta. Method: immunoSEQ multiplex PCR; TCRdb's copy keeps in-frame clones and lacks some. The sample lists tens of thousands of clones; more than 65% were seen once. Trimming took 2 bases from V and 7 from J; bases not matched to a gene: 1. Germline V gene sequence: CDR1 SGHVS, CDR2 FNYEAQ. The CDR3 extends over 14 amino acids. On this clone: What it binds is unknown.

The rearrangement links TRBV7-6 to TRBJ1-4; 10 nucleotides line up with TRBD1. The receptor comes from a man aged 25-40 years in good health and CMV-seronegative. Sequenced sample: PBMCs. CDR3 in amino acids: CASSLRQGAEKLFF. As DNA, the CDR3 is TGTGCCAGCAGCTTAAGACAGGGGGCTGAAAAACTGTTTTTT.